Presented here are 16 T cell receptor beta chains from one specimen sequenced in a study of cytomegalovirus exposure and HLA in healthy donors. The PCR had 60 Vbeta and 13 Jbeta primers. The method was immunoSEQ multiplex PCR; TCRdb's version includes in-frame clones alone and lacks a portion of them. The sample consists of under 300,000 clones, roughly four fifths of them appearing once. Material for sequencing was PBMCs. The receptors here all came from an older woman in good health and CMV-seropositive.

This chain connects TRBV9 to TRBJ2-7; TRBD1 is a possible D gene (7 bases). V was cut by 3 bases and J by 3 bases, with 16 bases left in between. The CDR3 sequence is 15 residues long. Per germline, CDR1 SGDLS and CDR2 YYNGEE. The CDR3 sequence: CASSATPGGIYEQYF. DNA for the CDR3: TGTGCCAGCAGCGCTACGCCAGGGGGGATCTACGAGCAGTACTTC. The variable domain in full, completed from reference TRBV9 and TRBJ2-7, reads DSGVTQTPKHLITATGQRVTLRCSPRSGDLSVYWYQQSLDQGLQFLIQYYNGEERAKGNILERFSAQQFPDLHSELNLSSLELGDSALYFCASSATPGGIYEQYFGPGTRLTVT.

This CDR3 is CASSPLTVSTDTQYF. The CDR3 DNA reads TGTGCCAGCAGCCCTCTTACAGTTAGCACAGATACGCAGTATTTT. The gene calls are TRBV9 and TRBJ2-3; D is uncertain. The germline V and J ends were trimmed by 4 bases and 0 bases, with 12 bases remaining between them. This CDR3 contains 15 residues. Per the germline V gene, CDR1 is SGDLS and CDR2 is YYNGEE.

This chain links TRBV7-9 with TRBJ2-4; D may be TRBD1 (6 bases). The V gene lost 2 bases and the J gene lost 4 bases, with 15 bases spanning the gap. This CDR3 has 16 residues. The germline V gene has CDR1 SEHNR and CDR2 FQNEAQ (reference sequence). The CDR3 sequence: CASSLLSLGTKNIQYF. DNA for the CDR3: TGTGCCAGCAGCTTACTCTCACTAGGGACAAAAAACATTCAGTACTTC.

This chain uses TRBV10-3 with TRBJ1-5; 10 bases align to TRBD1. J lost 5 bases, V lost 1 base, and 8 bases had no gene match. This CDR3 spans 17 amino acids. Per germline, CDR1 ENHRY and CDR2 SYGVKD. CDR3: CAISELIGTGDDQPQHF. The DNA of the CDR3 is TGTGCCATCAGTGAGTTGATCGGGACAGGGGATGATCAGCCCCAGCATTTT.

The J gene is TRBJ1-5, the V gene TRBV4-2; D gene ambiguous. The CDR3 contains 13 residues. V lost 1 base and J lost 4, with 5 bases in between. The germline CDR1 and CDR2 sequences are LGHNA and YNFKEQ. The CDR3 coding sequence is TGTGCCAGCAGCCAAGGGCAGAATCAGCCCCAGCATTTT. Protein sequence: CASSQGQNQPQHF.

The CDR3 bases are TGTGCCAGTAGTATCACAGGGTTCAATCAGCCCCAGCATTTT. The encoded protein is CASSITGFNQPQHF. The V call is TRBV19, the J call TRBJ1-5; possible D gene TRBD1, 6 bases. Trimming pared 3 bases from V and 3 bases from J, leaving 9 bases between. This CDR3 spans 14 amino acids. In germline, CDR1 is LNHDA, CDR2 SQIVND (reference sequence).

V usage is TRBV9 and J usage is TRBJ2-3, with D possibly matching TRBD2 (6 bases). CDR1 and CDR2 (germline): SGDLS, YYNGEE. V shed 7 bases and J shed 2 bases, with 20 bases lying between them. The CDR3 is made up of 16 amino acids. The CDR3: CASGSHPGAPTDTQYF. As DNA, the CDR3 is TGTGCCAGCGGATCCCACCCGGGAGCCCCCACAGATACGCAGTATTTT.

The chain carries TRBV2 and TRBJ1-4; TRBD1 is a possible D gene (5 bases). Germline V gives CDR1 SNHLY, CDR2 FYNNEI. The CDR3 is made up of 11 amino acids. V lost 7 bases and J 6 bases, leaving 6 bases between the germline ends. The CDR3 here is CASTGHEKLFF. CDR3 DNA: TGTGCCAGCACAGGGCATGAAAAACTGTTTTTT.

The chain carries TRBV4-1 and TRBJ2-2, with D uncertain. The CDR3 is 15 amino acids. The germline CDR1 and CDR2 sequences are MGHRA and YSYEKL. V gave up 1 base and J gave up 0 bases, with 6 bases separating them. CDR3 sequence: CASSQGSSNTGELFF. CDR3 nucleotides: TGCGCCAGCAGCCAAGGTTCATCGAACACCGGGGAGCTGTTTTTT.

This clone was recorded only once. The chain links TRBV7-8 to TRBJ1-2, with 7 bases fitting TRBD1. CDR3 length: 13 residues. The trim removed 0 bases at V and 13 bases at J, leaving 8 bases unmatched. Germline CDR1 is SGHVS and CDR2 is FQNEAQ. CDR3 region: CASSLAQGGGLTF. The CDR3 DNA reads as TGTGCCAGCAGCTTAGCGCAAGGAGGGGGCCTCACCTTC.

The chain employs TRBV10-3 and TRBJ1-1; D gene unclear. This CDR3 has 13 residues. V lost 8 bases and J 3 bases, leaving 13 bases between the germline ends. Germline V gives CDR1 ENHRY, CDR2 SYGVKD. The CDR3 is CAIGSARDTEAFF. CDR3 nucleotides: TGTGCCATCGGGTCAGCCCGGGACACTGAAGCTTTCTTT.

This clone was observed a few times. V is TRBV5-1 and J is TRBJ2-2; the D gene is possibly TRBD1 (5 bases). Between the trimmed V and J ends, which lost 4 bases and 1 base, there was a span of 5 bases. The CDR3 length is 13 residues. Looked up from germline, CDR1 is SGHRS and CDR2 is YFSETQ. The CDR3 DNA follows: TGCGCCAGCAGCCAGGGGAACACCGGGGAGCTGTTTTTT. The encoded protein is CASSQGNTGELFF.

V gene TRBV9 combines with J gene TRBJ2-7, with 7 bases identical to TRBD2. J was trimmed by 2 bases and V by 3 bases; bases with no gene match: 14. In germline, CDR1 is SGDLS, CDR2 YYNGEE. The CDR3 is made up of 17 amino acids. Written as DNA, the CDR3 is TGTGCCAGCAGCGCGGAAGCGGGGCAGGCTGGCCCCTACGAGCAGTACTTC. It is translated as CASSAEAGQAGPYEQYF.

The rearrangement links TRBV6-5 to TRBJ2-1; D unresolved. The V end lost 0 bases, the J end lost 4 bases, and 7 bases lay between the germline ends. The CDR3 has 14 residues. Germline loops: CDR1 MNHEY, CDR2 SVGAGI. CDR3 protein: CASSYSSIYNEQFF. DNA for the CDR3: TGTGCCAGCAGTTACTCGAGTATTTACAATGAGCAGTTCTTC.

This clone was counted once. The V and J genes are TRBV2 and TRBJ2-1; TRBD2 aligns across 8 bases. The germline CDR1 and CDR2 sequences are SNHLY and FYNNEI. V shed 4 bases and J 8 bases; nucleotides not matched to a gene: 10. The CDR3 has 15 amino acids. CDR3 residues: CASSVGSGMSDEQFF. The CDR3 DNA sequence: TGTGCCAGCAGTGTCGGTAGCGGGATGAGCGATGAGCAGTTCTTC.

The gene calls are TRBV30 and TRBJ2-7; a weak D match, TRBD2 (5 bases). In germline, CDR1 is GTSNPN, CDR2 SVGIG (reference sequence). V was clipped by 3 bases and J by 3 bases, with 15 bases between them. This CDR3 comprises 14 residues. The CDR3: CAWSDERSFYEQYF. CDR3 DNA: TGTGCCTGGAGCGACGAGCGGAGTTTCTACGAGCAGTACTTC. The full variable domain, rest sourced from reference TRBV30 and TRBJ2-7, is SQTIHQWPATLVQPVGSPLSLECTVEGTSNPNLYWYRQAAGRGLQLLFYSVGIGQISSEVPQNLSASRPQDRQFILSSKKLLLSDSGFYLCAWSDERSFYEQYFGPGTRLTVT.